The 29 T cell receptor beta chains below all came from one sample that was sequenced in a study of breast tumors, draining lymph nodes, adjacent tissues. One entry per CDR3 protein, called by TCRdb with MiXCR from the multiplex PCR reads. The data show about 180,000 distinct CDR3 sequences, roughly a third seen once. The lymph nodes were axillary draining lymph nodes from breast cancer patients. The sample was axillary lymph node tissue. These TCRs come from a female donor with breast cancer. Some clones in this sample may be carry-over from other donors' samples.

This clonotype appeared many times. The chain recombines TRBV4-1 with TRBJ2-6; D unclear. The CDR3 covers 15 residues. The V end was cut by 2 bases, the J end by 0 bases, with 5 bases between. CDR1 and CDR2 (germline): MGHRA, YSYEKL. The CDR3 here is CASSQWASGANVLTF. The CDR3 region has the DNA TGCGCCAGCAGCCAATGGGCCTCTGGGGCCAACGTCCTGACTTTC.

Details on this clonotype: A much larger clone differs from this one at a single base, so this may be a read error. The chain couples TRBV4-2 to TRBJ2-2, with a tentative D call TRBD2 (7 bases). The CDR3 length is 17 residues. Per germline, CDR1 LGHNA and CDR2 YNFKEQ. CDR3 region: CASSQDLGGGADGELVF. The CDR3 DNA follows: TGTGCCAGCAGCCAAGATTTGGGTGGGGGGGCCGACGGGGAGCTGGTTTTT.

V gene TRBV12-3 or TRBV12-4 combines with J gene TRBJ2-5; D ambiguous. Trimming pared 6 bases from V and 9 bases from J, leaving 11 bases between. The CDR3 totals 11 residues. DNA of the CDR3: TGTGCCAGCAGCCTCAGTGGGTCCCAGTACTTC. Amino acids: CASSLSGSQYF.

The J gene is TRBJ1-6, the V gene TRBV5-5, with D uncertain. This CDR3 has 13 residues. V was shortened by 1 base and J by 7 bases, with 6 bases between the two germline ends. Looked up from germline, CDR1 is SGHKS and CDR2 is YYEKEE (reference sequence). The CDR3 nucleotides read TGTGCCAGCAGCTTGAAGGGCAATTCACCCCTCCACTTT. As protein: CASSLKGNSPLHF.

The chain couples TRBV19 to TRBJ1-2; D is undetermined. Trimming took off 8 bases at V and 0 bases at J, with 31 bases between the two ends. The CDR3 loop spans 20 amino acids. Germline V CDR1 and CDR2: LNHDA, SQIVND (reference sequence). The CDR3 nucleotides are TGTGCCAGTGTCCCTTTTAGAGTGGCTATATTCTTATGTGCTAACTATGGCTACACCTTC. Amino acids: CASVPFRVAIFLCANYGYTF.

This clonotype occurred many times. The CDR3 is CASSRTSGTISTDTQYF. The CDR3 region has the DNA TGTGCCAGCAGTAGGACTAGCGGGACTATTAGCACAGATACGCAGTATTTT. This chain connects TRBV12-3 or TRBV12-4 to TRBJ2-3, with 12 bases fitting TRBD2. J gave up 0 bases and V 5 bases, and 6 bases lay outside the gene matches. This CDR3 comprises 17 residues.

The CDR3 region is CASSLGLAGDSPLHF. The CDR3 nucleotides are TGTGCCAGCAGCCTGGGACTAGCGGGGGATTCACCCCTCCACTTT. This chain uses TRBV7-2 with TRBJ1-6; D might be TRBD1 (5 bases). Per germline, CDR1 SGHTA and CDR2 FQGNSA. This CDR3 region has 15 residues. Trimming left V 5 bases short and J 8 bases short, with 16 bases between.

This clonotype was seen at least ten times. The J gene is TRBJ2-7, the V gene TRBV24-1; possible D gene TRBD1, 6 bases. Per germline, CDR1 KGHDR and CDR2 SFDVKD. Trimming stripped 3 bases from V and 4 bases from J, with 12 bases between. CDR3 length equals 14 residues. CDR3 in amino acids: CATSDTRQAYEQYF. Written as DNA, the CDR3 is TGTGCCACCAGTGATACCAGACAGGCATACGAGCAGTACTTC.

In this sample, this clonotype turned up many times. This chain links TRBV19 with TRBJ1-5; the D is unclear. Germline values: CDR1 LNHDA, CDR2 SQIVND (reference sequence). The CDR3 runs 15 residues. V was shortened by 3 bases and J by 0 bases, with 9 bases between the two germline ends. The CDR3: CASSILGDSNQPQHF. As DNA, the CDR3 is TGTGCCAGTAGTATTCTCGGTGATAGCAATCAGCCCCAGCATTTT. Looking up the rest from reference TRBV19 and TRBJ1-5 gives the full variable domain: DGGITQSPKYLFRKEGQNVTLSCEQNLNHDAMYWYRQDPGQGLRLIYYSQIVNDFQKGDIAEGYSVSREKKESFPLTVTSAQKNPTAFYLCASSILGDSNQPQHFGDGTRLSIL.

The genes are TRBV6-6 and TRBJ2-6; TRBD1 is a possible D gene (5 bases). Looked up from germline, CDR1 is MNHNY and CDR2 is SVGAGI (reference sequence). The V end lost 5 bases, the J end lost 0 bases, and 14 bases lay between the germline ends. The CDR3 has 17 residues. In nucleotides, the CDR3 is TGTGCCAGCAGTCTCCCGACAGATTACTCTGGGGCCAACGTCCTGACTTTC. Its protein product is CASSLPTDYSGANVLTF.

A word on this clonotype: A much larger clone is a single base away; this may be a read error. V usage is TRBV12-3 or TRBV12-4 and J usage is TRBJ2-3; 10 bases fit TRBD2. CDR3 size: 15 residues. CDR3: CASSSGGAGADTRYF. For the CDR3, the DNA is TGTGCCAGCAGTAGCGGGGGGGCGGGAGCAGATACGCGGTATTTT.

Many counts were recorded for this clonotype. J is TRBJ1-2 and V is TRBV19, with 10 bases lining up with TRBD1. Per germline, CDR1 LNHDA and CDR2 SQIVND (reference sequence). J was trimmed by 6 bases and V by 1 base; bases with no gene match: 2. The CDR3 consists of 14 residues. DNA of the CDR3: TGTGCCAGTAGTATAGTTGGGACAGGGGATGGCTACACCTTC. Encoded protein: CASSIVGTGDGYTF.

The chain recombines TRBV24-1 with TRBJ2-5; D possibly corresponds to TRBD2 (6 bases). V lost 5 bases to trimming and J lost 1 base, with 13 bases between them. Germline values: CDR1 KGHDR, CDR2 SFDVKD. This CDR3 region has 15 residues. The CDR3 is CATSALRDFQETQYF. CDR3 nucleotide sequence: TGTGCCACCAGTGCTCTCCGGGACTTCCAAGAGACCCAGTACTTC.

The table lists this clonotype with many counts. J is TRBJ1-2 and V is TRBV25-1; D possibly corresponds to TRBD1 (5 bases). Germline CDR1 is MGHDK and CDR2 is SYGVNS. CDR3 size: 15 residues. The V end lost 4 bases, the J end lost 6 bases, and 18 bases lay between the germline ends. CDR3 in DNA: TGTGCCAGCAGTGGTAGGGGTTGGCTGCCGAATGGCTACACCTTC. Its protein product is CASSGRGWLPNGYTF.

This clonotype was seen once. This chain connects TRBV20-1 to TRBJ1-5; the D gene is possibly TRBD1 (6 bases). The CDR3 is 14 amino acids. Trimming removed 0 bases from V and 11 bases from J, with 17 bases in between. Germline CDR1 and CDR2: DFQATT and SNEGSKA (reference sequence). DNA of the CDR3: TGCAGTGCTAGAGATGGGGGCAGGCTTTACGCCCAGCATTTT. This encodes CSARDGGRLYAQHF.

CDR3 residues: CASSLAGASDTQYF. The DNA of the CDR3 is TGTGCCAGCAGCTTAGCGGGAGCATCAGATACGCAGTATTTT. The chain links TRBV7-9 to TRBJ2-3, with D possibly matching TRBD2 (5 bases). This CDR3 has 14 amino acids. Germline values: CDR1 SEHNR, CDR2 FQNEAQ (reference sequence). V dropped 0 bases and J dropped 4 bases, with 8 bases sitting between them.

Comment on this clonotype: A clone one base away is much larger, so this may be a read error. This chain links TRBV20-1 with TRBJ2-7; D remains unclear. This CDR3 has 14 residues. V lost 5 bases to trimming and J lost 6 bases, with 20 bases between them. Germline V gene lookup returns CDR1 DFQATT and CDR2 SNEGSKA (reference sequence). The CDR3 region is CSAPPSRQSSEQYF. CDR3 sequence (DNA): TGCAGTGCTCCACCCTCGAGGCAGAGCTCCGAGCAGTACTTC.

This clonotype was counted at least ten times. The rearrangement uses TRBV7-6 and TRBJ2-5, with 8 positions matching TRBD1. The CDR3 length is 14 residues. Germline CDR1 and CDR2: SGHVS and FNYEAQ. J was trimmed by 5 bases and V by 5 bases; bases with no gene match: 7. For the CDR3, the DNA is TGTGCCAGCAGCGAAGGACAGGGCGTGGAGACCCAGTACTTC. This gives the protein CASSEGQGVETQYF.

In this sample, this clonotype turned up many times. The chain uses TRBV20-1 and TRBJ1-2; D gene uncertain. The CDR3 is 13 amino acids. Trimming cost V 2 bases and J 2 bases, with 9 bases left between them. The V gene's germline CDR1 is DFQATT and CDR2 SNEGSKA (reference sequence). The CDR3 loop reads CSARLAQNYGYTF. For the CDR3, the DNA is TGCAGTGCTAGACTAGCACAGAACTATGGCTACACCTTC.

At least ten counts were recorded for this clonotype. The chain links TRBV7-9 to TRBJ2-3; 13 bases are shared with TRBD2. The CDR3 runs 16 residues. Germline assignment: CDR1 SEHNR and CDR2 FQNEAQ (reference sequence). J was trimmed by 2 bases and V by 5 bases; bases with no gene match: 4. CDR3 nucleotides: TGTGCCAGCAGCATTACTAGCGGGGGGGACACAGATACGCAGTATTTT. Translation gives CASSITSGGDTDTQYF.

The CDR3 region has the DNA TGCAGTGCTAGATTGGGGGGAGTTGGAAACACCATATATTTT. Encoded protein: CSARLGGVGNTIYF. The chain has TRBV20-1 and TRBJ1-3, with a weak D call TRBD1 (5 bases). Trimming removed 2 bases at V and 3 bases at J, with 11 bases between. The germline gives CDR1 DFQATT, CDR2 SNEGSKA (reference sequence). The CDR3 extends over 14 amino acids.

This clonotype came up many times. The CDR3 region is CASSQSDTQYF. CDR3 bases: TGTGCCAGCAGCCAATCGGATACGCAGTATTTT. The rearrangement joins TRBV4-2 to TRBJ2-3, with unresolved D. The CDR3 contains 11 residues. The germline gives CDR1 LGHNA, CDR2 YNFKEQ. Trimming cost V 2 bases and J 6 bases, with 3 bases left between them.

This clonotype was counted at least ten times. The V and J genes are TRBV11-2 and TRBJ2-1; weak D call: TRBD2 (7 bases). CDR1 SGHAT and CDR2 FQNNGV come from the germline V gene. The V end lost 3 bases, the J end lost 6 bases, and 21 bases lay between the germline ends. The CDR3 runs to 17 residues. For the CDR3, the DNA is TGTGCCAGCAGCTTTGTAGGGGGAGGGCCAGGAGGCAATGAGCAGTTCTTC. Residues: CASSFVGGGPGGNEQFF.

This clonotype has more than one count but fewer than ten. The chain recombines TRBV20-1 with TRBJ2-4, with TRBD1 matching over 12 bases. Unmatched junction bases numbered 3, after V lost 0 bases and J lost 9 bases. Germline CDR1 reads DFQATT; CDR2 reads SNEGSKA (reference sequence). The CDR3 has 14 residues. CDR3 bases: TGCAGTGCTAGAGAGGGACAGGGGGCGGGCATTCAGTACTTC. Translated, it gives CSAREGQGAGIQYF.

This sequence joins TRBV5-5 and TRBJ2-2; 8 bases fit TRBD1. Trimming took 4 bases from V and 5 from J; bases not matched to a gene: 16. Germline CDR1 and CDR2: SGHKS and YYEKEE (reference sequence). CDR3 length: 18 residues. The CDR3 region is CASSEGGSGGFRTGELFF. The CDR3 region has the DNA TGTGCCAGCAGCGAAGGAGGGTCAGGGGGCTTTCGGACCGGGGAGCTGTTTTTT.

This clonotype was found many times. The gene calls are TRBV11-2 and TRBJ2-6; D assignment may be TRBD1 or TRBD2 (5 bases each). Germline lookup yields CDR1 SGHAT and CDR2 FQNNGV. The CDR3 is 16 amino acids. V lost 5 bases and J 0 bases, leaving 11 bases between the germline ends. The CDR3 bases are TGTGCCAGCAGCCCGGGACGCGGCTCTGGGGCCAACGTCCTGACTTTC. It encodes CASSPGRGSGANVLTF.

With respect to this clonotype: Mismatch with germline at one junction end may stem from a read error. The chain employs TRBV24-1 and TRBJ1-2, with a possible D match to TRBD1 (6 bases). This CDR3 contains 14 residues. CDR1 is KGHDR and CDR2 is SFDVKD in the germline V gene. CDR3 residues: CATSDWPGRGGHPF. CDR3 sequence (DNA): TGTGCCACCAGTGATTGGCCAGGGCGGGGGGGGCACCCCTTC.

This clonotype has only a few counts. This chain connects TRBV27 to TRBJ2-7, with D possibly being TRBD1 or TRBD2 (5 bases each). V lost 6 bases, J lost 3 bases, and 15 bases lay in between. Germline assignment: CDR1 MNHEY and CDR2 SMNVEV (reference sequence). The CDR3 runs to 14 residues. The CDR3 loop is CASSWDRGYYEQYF. For the CDR3, the DNA is TGTGCCAGCAGCTGGGACCGCGGATACTACGAGCAGTACTTC.

This clonotype has at least ten counts. The chain is built from TRBV5-6 and TRBJ2-3; no definite D call. CDR3 length: 15 residues. Per germline, CDR1 SGHDT and CDR2 YYEEEE. Trimming took off 0 bases at V and 0 bases at J, with 8 bases between the two ends. The CDR3 reads CASSLVGTSTDTQYF. The DNA of the CDR3 is TGTGCCAGCAGCTTGGTGGGAACTAGCACAGATACGCAGTATTTT.